This is a list of T cell receptor beta chains from one sample in a study of blood T cell repertoires in COVID-19. Sequenced by immunoSEQ multiplex PCR; TCRdb stores in-frame clones only, minus some. The sample lists hundreds of thousands of clones, around 87% occurring once. Sequenced input: PBMCs or T cells enriched from blood (not recorded which). The origin of the receptors is a woman aged 18-30 years who had recovered from COVID-19. Both conserved end residues are part of each CDR3. D genes are given only for firm matches. The size entry is marked missing in some rows and otherwise reads once, few, many or a size class.

.,TRBV2,.,TRBJ2-4,TGTGCCAGCCTCTCCGTAGCCAAAAACATTCAGTACTTC,CASLSVAKNIQYF
TRBD1,TRBV14,once,TRBJ2-7,TGTGCCAGCAGCCAAGACAGCTGGACAGGGTCGAGCGAGCAGTACTTC,CASSQDSWTGSSEQYF
TRBD1,TRBV5-1,.,TRBJ1-5,TGCGCCAGCAGCTTGGTAAGGGGGCAACAGCCCCAGCATTTT,CASSLVRGQQPQHF
TRBD2,TRBV7-9,.,TRBJ2-5,TGTGCCAGCAGCTCCGGACTAGCGGGGGAGACCCAGTACTTC,CASSSGLAGETQYF
.,TRBV5-6,.,TRBJ2-7,TGTGCCAGCAGCTTCGGCAGGGGCCACGAGCAGTACTTC,CASSFGRGHEQYF
.,TRBV2,once,TRBJ1-1,TGTGCCAGCAGTGAAGTACCCGTTGAGTTGAACACTGAAGCTTTCTTT,CASSEVPVELNTEAFF
.,TRBV9,.,TRBJ1-4,TGTGCCAGCAGCCCCGGGGCAACTAATGAAAAACTGTTTTTT,CASSPGATNEKLFF
TRBD1,TRBV28,.,TRBJ1-2,TGTGCCAGCAGTACGCTACAGGGGGCGCTTGGCTACACCTTC,CASSTLQGALGYTF
TRBD1,TRBV7-2,once,TRBJ1-2,TGTGCCAGCAGCGTAGACAGGGCTAGAAGCTACACCTTC,CASSVDRARSYTF
.,TRBV5-5,few,TRBJ2-5,TGTGCCAGCAGCCCCACGCACAGGCAAGAGACCCAGTACTTC,CASSPTHRQETQYF
TRBD1,TRBV5-1,few,TRBJ1-4,TGCGCCAGCAGCTTGGCCGACAGGGGAGGGAAAAAACTGTTTTTT,CASSLADRGGKKLFF
.,TRBV6-1,.,TRBJ2-7,TGTGCCAGCAGTGAGCTCTGGGGCCCCTACGAGCAGTACTTC,CASSELWGPYEQYF
TRBD2,TRBV10-3,.,TRBJ2-3,TGTGCCATCAGTGAATTAGCGGGGGCCCACACAGATACGCAGTATTTT,CAISELAGAHTDTQYF
.,TRBV28,.,TRBJ2-2,TGTGCCAGCAGTTTTTCGGGGTTGGACACCGGGGAGCTGTTTTTT,CASSFSGLDTGELFF
.,TRBV6-5,.,TRBJ2-7,TGTGCCAGCCAGGCTATCTACGAGCAGTACTTC,CASQAIYEQYF
TRBD1,TRBV27,.,TRBJ1-2,TGTGCCAGCAGGTCTGACAGGGGGCGGGGAGGCTACACCTTC,CASRSDRGRGGYTF
.,TRBV7-9,.,TRBJ1-2,TGTGCCAGCAGCTTCCTAAATTCTAACTATGGCTACACCTTC,CASSFLNSNYGYTF
TRBD1,TRBV6-5,.,TRBJ2-7,TGTGCCAGCAGTCCCCCGGGACAGCTTTACGAGCAGTACTTC,CASSPPGQLYEQYF
TRBD1,TRBV28,few,TRBJ1-6,TGTGCCAGCAGTTTATCCGGACAGGGTGGTTCACCCCTCCACTTT,CASSLSGQGGSPLHF
TRBD1,TRBV5-1,.,TRBJ2-1,TGCGCCAGCAGCCCGGGACAGTACAATGAGCAGTTCTTC,CASSPGQYNEQFF
.,TRBV3-1/TRBV3-2,.,TRBJ1-4,TGTGCCAGCAGCTTTCGAGGGAGGTCTAATGAAAAACTGTTTTTT,CASSFRGRSNEKLFF
.,TRBV7-6,.,TRBJ1-2,TGTGCCAGCAGCCCCCAGGTGGCCGGCGGGGACTATGGCTACACCTTC,CASSPQVAGGDYGYTF
.,TRBV3-1/TRBV3-2,.,TRBJ1-5,TGTGCCAGCAGCCCACAGAGGGATTCCAATCAGCCCCAGCATTTT,CASSPQRDSNQPQHF
TRBD1,TRBV7-4,once,TRBJ2-1,TGTGCCAGCAGCCTTCCCGGGACAGGGGCCTCAAGCTCCTACAATGAGCAGTTCTTC,CASSLPGTGASSSYNEQFF
.,TRBV4-1,.,TRBJ1-1,TGCGCCAGCAGCCTTCTACAGGGTATGAACACTGAAGCTTTCTTT,CASSLLQGMNTEAFF
TRBD1,TRBV28,many,TRBJ1-2,TGTGCCAGCAGTTTGCCTGGGACAGTAACTAACTATGGCTACACCTTC,CASSLPGTVTNYGYTF
TRBD2,TRBV2,.,TRBJ2-5,TGTGCCAGCACTCTTGATCGGGGGGGCGGGGAGACCCAGTACTTC,CASTLDRGGGETQYF
.,TRBV20-1,few,TRBJ2-1,TGCAGTGCTAGTTCGCTAGGGAGTAATGAGCAGTTCTTC,CSASSLGSNEQFF
.,TRBV14,.,TRBJ2-1,TGTGCCAGCAGCCAAGATCGGTCGAGGTTGGATGAGCAGTTCTTC,CASSQDRSRLDEQFF
.,TRBV7-2,.,TRBJ2-7,TGTGCCAGCAGCTTAGGTATCAGGGTCAACGAGCAGTACTTC,CASSLGIRVNEQYF
TRBD1,TRBV19,.,TRBJ2-5,TGTGCCAGTAGTCGATACAGGGGGCGCGTTGAGACCCAGTACTTC,CASSRYRGRVETQYF
.,TRBV6-2/TRBV6-3,.,TRBJ2-7,TGTGCCAGCAGCCCTGTCGTCAACAGGCTCTACGAGCAGTACTTC,CASSPVVNRLYEQYF
.,TRBV15,.,TRBJ1-2,TGTGCCACCAGGCGGGCCCATGACTATGGCTACACCTTC,CATRRAHDYGYTF
.,TRBV18,few,TRBJ2-2,TGTGCCAGCTCACCACCGTCCAGCCAGGGTTACACCGGGGAGCTGTTTTTT,CASSPPSSQGYTGELFF
.,TRBV5-1,.,TRBJ1-2,TGCGCCAGCAGCCCGACTTTCGAGTTAAACTATGGCTACACCTTC,CASSPTFELNYGYTF
.,TRBV3-1/TRBV3-2,.,TRBJ1-1,TGTGCCAGCAGCGAGACCGGGACTCACACTGAAGCTTTCTTT,CASSETGTHTEAFF
TRBD2,TRBV5-4,few,TRBJ2-1,TGTGCCAGCAGCCTCGGACTAGAGAGTGAGCAGTTCTTC,CASSLGLESEQFF
.,TRBV4-2,.,TRBJ1-2,TGTGCCAGCAGCCAACCAGGACGGACAGACTATGGCTACACCTTC,CASSQPGRTDYGYTF
.,TRBV28,few,TRBJ1-4,TGTGCCAGCACCAGCTTGGGGGCGGGTCTTGAAAAACTGTTTTTT,CASTSLGAGLEKLFF
.,TRBV9,once,TRBJ2-6,TGTGCCAGCAGCTCTCGGCGGTCTGGGGCCAACGTCCTGACTTTC,CASSSRRSGANVLTF
.,TRBV7-8,.,TRBJ2-7,TGTGCCAGCAGCCGAGGCACAGGGAGCTCCTACGAGCAGTACTTC,CASSRGTGSSYEQYF
TRBD1,TRBV7-9,.,TRBJ1-4,TGTGCCAGCAGTTTTTGGACAGGGACCAATGAAAAACTGTTTTTT,CASSFWTGTNEKLFF
TRBD1,TRBV2,.,TRBJ1-1,TGTGCCAGCTTTACAGGGGGCGCTGAGAACACTGAAGCTTTCTTT,CASFTGGAENTEAFF
TRBD1,TRBV28,.,TRBJ1-2,TGTGCCAGCAGCTTGGACAGGGTGGACTATGGCTACACCTTC,CASSLDRVDYGYTF
.,TRBV1,.,TRBJ1-5,TGCACCAGCAGCCTAGACAGGGATCATCAGCCCCAGCATTTT,CTSSLDRDHQPQHF
TRBD1,TRBV9,.,TRBJ1-6,TGTGCCAGCAGCATCAGGGGGACACATTCACCCCTCCACTTT,CASSIRGTHSPLHF
TRBD1,TRBV10-1,.,TRBJ2-1,TGCGCCAGCGGGGACAGTTACAATGAGCAGTTCTTC,CASGDSYNEQFF
TRBD1,TRBV28,.,TRBJ2-1,TGTGCCAGCACCGTGGGACAGGGCTACAATGAGCAGTTCTTC,CASTVGQGYNEQFF
TRBD2,TRBV11-2,.,TRBJ2-5,TGTGCCAGCAGCGTTAGCGGGGGACTCCAAGAGACCCAGTACTTC,CASSVSGGLQETQYF
.,TRBV6-1,.,TRBJ1-3,TGTGCCAGCAGTGAAGCCCATACAGGGTACGGTGGAAACACCATATATTTT,CASSEAHTGYGGNTIYF
.,TRBV5-4,.,TRBJ1-1,TGTGCCAGCAGCTTGGCCAACCGGGGGGTGCGAGGGGGCACTGAAGCTTTCTTT,CASSLANRGVRGGTEAFF
.,TRBV6-6,.,TRBJ2-1,TGTGCCAGCAGAAGACAGGAGCAGTTCTTC,CASRRQEQFF
.,TRBV18,.,TRBJ1-6,TGTGCCAGCTCATCATCCCTCAGTTCCCCTCTTACTTCACCCCTCCACTTT,CASSSSLSSPLTSPLHF
TRBD1,TRBV5-6,once,TRBJ1-2,TGTGCCAGCAGCTGGGGACAGACTAACTATGGCTACACCTTC,CASSWGQTNYGYTF
.,TRBV12-2,.,TRBJ2-1,TGTGCAAGTCGCTTAATTAATAGCGGGGGGGACAACAATGAGCAGTTCTTC,CASRLINSGGDNNEQFF
.,TRBV12-3/TRBV12-4,.,TRBJ1-1,TGTGCCAGCATCCCGGGGTTCAGGGGCGAAGCTTTCTTT,CASIPGFRGEAFF
.,TRBV28,few,TRBJ1-1,TGTGCCAGCAGGGAACCGGGTTCCAGTAGAGCTTTCTTT,CASREPGSSRAFF